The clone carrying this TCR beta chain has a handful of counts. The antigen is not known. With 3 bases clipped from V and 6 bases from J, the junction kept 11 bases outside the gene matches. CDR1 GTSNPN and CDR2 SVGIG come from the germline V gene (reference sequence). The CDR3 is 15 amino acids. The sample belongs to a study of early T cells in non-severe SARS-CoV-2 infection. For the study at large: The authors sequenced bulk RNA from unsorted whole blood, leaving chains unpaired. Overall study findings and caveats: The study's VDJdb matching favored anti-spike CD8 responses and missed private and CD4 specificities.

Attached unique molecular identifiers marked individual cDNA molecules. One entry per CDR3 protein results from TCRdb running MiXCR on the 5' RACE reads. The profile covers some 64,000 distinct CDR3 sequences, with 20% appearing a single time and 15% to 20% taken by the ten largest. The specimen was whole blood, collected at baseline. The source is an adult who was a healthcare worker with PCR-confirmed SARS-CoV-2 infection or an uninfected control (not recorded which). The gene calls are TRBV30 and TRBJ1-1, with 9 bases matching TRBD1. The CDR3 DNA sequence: TGTGCCTGGAGCTACGGACAGGGGAGAATGGCTGAAGCTTTCTTT. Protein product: CAWSYGQGRMAEAFF.